This T cell receptor (beta chain) is drawn from a study of early T cells in non-severe SARS-CoV-2 infection. The CDR3 runs to 15 residues. The V gene's germline CDR1 is MNHNS and CDR2 SASEGT. V was shortened by 6 bases and J by 3 bases, with 16 bases between the two germline ends. This clonotype came up many times. TCRdb fed the 5' RACE reads into MiXCR, producing one record per CDR3 protein. The sample records about 52,000 distinct CDR3 sequences, approximately 6.2% being singletons. This clonotype originated in an adult who was a healthcare worker with PCR-confirmed SARS-CoV-2 infection or an uninfected control (not recorded which). This chain joins TRBV6-1 and TRBJ2-3; no clear D gene. Sequenced input: whole blood. The CDR3 region is CASSRSYSGTDTQYF. The CDR3 DNA sequence: TGTGCCAGCAGCCGATCCTACTCTGGGACAGATACGCAGTATTTT.